The T cell receptor (beta chain) described here comes from a study of CD8+ T cells in alopecia areata. Study details: It was oral tofacitinib, at 5 to 10 mg twice daily, that treated patients received.

This clone came up once. What it recognizes is unknown. Described treatment: oral pan-JAK inhibitor, 5-10 mg twice daily. Once RNA had been extracted, it was reverse transcribed into cDNA to act as the sequencing template. Sequenced by immunoSEQ multiplex PCR; TCRdb stores in-frame clones only, minus some. This sample carries approximately 43,000 clones, 50% to 70% of them seen once, and the ten largest clones take 20% to 25%. Whole-study results and caveats: Scalp clonality and expanded CD8+ clones among the top 100 fell significantly with tofacitinib. Higher clonality was seen in lesional scalp than in normal scalp, especially in alopecia totalis/universalis. Having one nonresponder leaves uncertain how baseline CD8+ expansion relates to response.

The CDR3 has 16 amino acids. The V gene end was trimmed by 4 bases and the J gene end by 3 bases; junction bases not matched to a gene: 8. Germline loops: CDR1 SGHTA, CDR2 FQGNSA. The TCR comes from a human donor with alopecia areata. The chain couples TRBV7-2 to TRBJ2-7, with 11 bases lining up with TRBD1. The source was CD8+ T cells sorted from blood, collected at week 4, from a patient treated with tofacitinib. The CDR3 nucleotides are TGTGCCAGCAGCTCACTCCGGGACAGGGGGATCTACGAGCAGTACTTC. Translated, it gives CASSSLRDRGIYEQYF.